A single sample is the source of the 3 T cell receptor beta chains below, sequenced in a study of CD8 T cells in ankylosing spondylitis (TCRdb year 2017). Receptors were amplified or captured by 5' RACE. Instrument on record: Illumina HiSeq 2500. Clones were called with MiXCR by TCRdb after fastp trimmed the public reads at Q25, and only in-frame beta chains were retained. Identical CDR3 protein sequences are pooled into one entry, listed with their most common genes and DNA. The sample has fewer than 250,000 distinct CDR3 sequences on record, about 10% of them singletons. Approximately 20% of the sample belongs to the ten largest clones. The specimen was blood, either unsorted or a sorted T cell fraction (not recorded which). The source of these receptors is a male donor with ankylosing spondylitis or in good health (not recorded which).

This clonotype was counted many times. This chain uses TRBV5-1 with TRBJ2-3; D ambiguous. V lost 0 bases and J lost 1, with 3 bases in between. The germline V gene has CDR1 SGHRS and CDR2 YFSETQ. CDR3 length: 13 amino acids. CDR3 DNA: TGCGCCAGCAGCTTGGAGCGCACAGATACGCAGTATTTT. Protein sequence: CASSLERTDTQYF.

This chain connects TRBV20-1 to TRBJ2-7, with TRBD2 matching over 9 bases. Unmatched junction bases numbered 8, after V lost 2 bases and J lost 3 bases. Germline CDR1 and CDR2: DFQATT and SNEGSKA (reference sequence). This CDR3 comprises 15 residues. The CDR3 sequence: CSARPTGLADYEQYF. The CDR3 DNA follows: TGCAGTGCTAGACCGACGGGACTAGCTGACTACGAGCAGTACTTC.

In this sample, this clonotype turned up a few times. The gene calls are TRBV7-3 and TRBJ2-7; the D gene is possibly TRBD2 (7 bases). The CDR3 spans 15 residues. V lost 3 bases and J lost 3, with 15 bases in between. Germline V gene sequence: CDR1 SGHTA, CDR2 FQGTGA. The DNA of the CDR3 is TGTGCCAGCAGCTTTGCGGCGGGGGCCCTCTACGAGCAGTACTTC. Protein product: CASSFAAGALYEQYF.